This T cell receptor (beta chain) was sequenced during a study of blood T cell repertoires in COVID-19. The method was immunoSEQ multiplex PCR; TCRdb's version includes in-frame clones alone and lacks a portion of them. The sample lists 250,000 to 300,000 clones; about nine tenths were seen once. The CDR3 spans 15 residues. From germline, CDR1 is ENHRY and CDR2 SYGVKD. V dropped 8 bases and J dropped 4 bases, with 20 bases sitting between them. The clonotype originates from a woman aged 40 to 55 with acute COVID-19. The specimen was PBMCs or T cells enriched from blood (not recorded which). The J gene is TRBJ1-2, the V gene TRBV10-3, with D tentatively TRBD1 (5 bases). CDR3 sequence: CAIPMGQASFYGYTF. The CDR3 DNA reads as TGTGCCATCCCGATGGGGCAGGCTTCTTTCTATGGCTACACCTTC.